One T cell receptor (beta chain) is described in this entry. Its antigen is as yet unknown. These data belong to a study of T cells in Graves' hyperthyroidism and ophthalmopathy. CDR3 size: 11 residues. The germline V gene encodes CDR1 MGHRA and CDR2 YSYEKL. V lost 0 bases and J lost 4, with 0 bases in between. Regarding the study as a whole: Ophthalmopathy, as predicted by the model, came a median roughly 6.5 months after the prediction.

Regions amplified from RNA transcripts were the TCR beta CDR3 regions. TCR CDR3 regions were first amplified by RT-PCR with HTBI primers. MiXCR, applied by TCRdb to the multiplex PCR reads, yields one record per CDR3 protein. The table lists over 150,000 distinct CDR3 sequences, about 17% of them singletons. The chain carries TRBV4-1 and TRBJ1-2; the D is unclear. The TCR sequence derives from a woman between 50 and 59 years old with Graves' hyperthyroidism. Sequenced material: blood. This CDR3 reads CASSQDYGYTF. The CDR3 coding sequence is TGCGCCAGCAGCCAAGACTATGGCTACACCTTC.